These T cell receptor beta chains were read from a single sample in a study of cytomegalovirus exposure and HLA in healthy donors. Data came from immunoSEQ multiplex PCR; TCRdb stores just in-frame clones and leaves some out. The sample holds 210,000 or so clones, approximately 86% seen once. The sequencing input was PBMCs. The receptors were sampled from a woman under 30 in good health and CMV-seronegative. The CDR3 runs from the conserved cysteine through the conserved F or W. A D gene is named only where the DNA matches it firmly. Clone size, where shown, is once, few, many, or a class for clones that have expanded.

len: 12; d_gene: -; j_gene: TRBJ2-5; v_gene: TRBV5-1; abundance: -; CDR3aa: CASRGSNRTQYF; CDR3nt: TGCGCCAGCAGGGGTAGCAATCGAACCCAGTACTTC
len: 13; d_gene: -; j_gene: TRBJ1-2; v_gene: TRBV11-2; abundance: -; CDR3aa: CASSAGPNYGYTF; CDR3nt: TGTGCCAGCAGCGCGGGACCGAACTATGGCTACACCTTC
len: 15; d_gene: TRBD2; j_gene: TRBJ2-1; v_gene: TRBV14; abundance: -; CDR3aa: CASSQEGDYDNEQFF; CDR3nt: TGTGCCAGCAGCCAAGAAGGGGACTATGACAATGAGCAGTTCTTC
len: 21; d_gene: -; j_gene: TRBJ2-7; v_gene: TRBV12-2; abundance: -; CDR3aa: CASRLAFKDRVGSPPHYEQYF; CDR3nt: TGTGCAAGTCGCTTAGCCTTCAAGGACAGGGTGGGATCCCCCCCTCACTACGAGCAGTACTTC
len: 11; d_gene: -; j_gene: TRBJ1-2; v_gene: TRBV20-1; abundance: few; CDR3aa: CSARPSYGYTF; CDR3nt: TGCAGTGCTAGACCGAGCTATGGCTACACCTTC
len: 14; d_gene: -; j_gene: TRBJ2-1; v_gene: TRBV5-1; abundance: -; CDR3aa: CASSLGQPINEQFF; CDR3nt: TGCGCCAGCAGCTTGGGACAGCCGATCAATGAGCAGTTCTTC
len: 12; d_gene: TRBD2; j_gene: TRBJ2-7; v_gene: TRBV2; abundance: -; CDR3aa: CASTGLTYEQYF; CDR3nt: TGTGCCAGCACGGGACTAACCTACGAGCAGTACTTC
len: 19; d_gene: -; j_gene: TRBJ1-1; v_gene: TRBV21-1; abundance: -; CDR3aa: CASSKGGPGPGQGNTEAFF; CDR3nt: TGTGCCAGCAGCAAAGGAGGACCAGGACCGGGACAGGGGAACACTGAAGCTTTCTTT
len: 18; d_gene: TRBD2; j_gene: TRBJ2-7; v_gene: TRBV7-9; abundance: once; CDR3aa: CASSLINPSGGPSYEQYF; CDR3nt: TGTGCCAGCAGCTTAATTAATCCTAGCGGGGGACCCTCCTACGAGCAGTACTTC
len: 12; d_gene: -; j_gene: TRBJ1-1; v_gene: TRBV27; abundance: -; CDR3aa: CASSSGNTEAFF; CDR3nt: TGTGCCAGCAGTTCAGGGAACACTGAAGCTTTCTTT
len: 13; d_gene: -; j_gene: TRBJ2-7; v_gene: TRBV2; abundance: -; CDR3aa: CASSVISGNEQYF; CDR3nt: TGTGCCAGCAGCGTCATTTCGGGAAACGAGCAGTACTTC
len: 16; d_gene: TRBD1; j_gene: TRBJ2-7; v_gene: TRBV4-1; abundance: -; CDR3aa: CASSQAGQVLTYEQYF; CDR3nt: TGCGCCAGCAGCCAAGCGGGACAGGTCCTTACCTACGAGCAGTACTTC
len: 15; d_gene: TRBD1; j_gene: TRBJ2-7; v_gene: TRBV5-1; abundance: -; CDR3aa: CASSLRQGATYEQYF; CDR3nt: TGCGCCAGCAGCTTGCGACAGGGGGCGACCTACGAGCAGTACTTC
len: 14; d_gene: TRBD1; j_gene: TRBJ1-4; v_gene: TRBV6-6; abundance: -; CDR3aa: CASSSPDRGGKLFF; CDR3nt: TGTGCCAGCAGTTCTCCGGACAGGGGAGGGAAACTGTTTTTT
len: 19; d_gene: -; j_gene: TRBJ1-1; v_gene: TRBV4-2; abundance: -; CDR3aa: CASSQDSAVTGAFRTEAFF; CDR3nt: TGTGCCAGCAGCCAAGATTCCGCTGTGACAGGCGCCTTTCGGACTGAAGCTTTCTTT
len: 11; d_gene: -; j_gene: TRBJ2-1; v_gene: TRBV20-1; abundance: -; CDR3aa: CSANQYNEQFF; CDR3nt: TGCAGTGCTAATCAGTATAATGAGCAGTTCTTC
len: 16; d_gene: TRBD2; j_gene: TRBJ2-7; v_gene: TRBV7-2; abundance: -; CDR3aa: CASSQTLAGYPYEQYF; CDR3nt: TGTGCCAGCAGCCAAACTTTAGCGGGGTATCCCTACGAGCAGTACTTC
len: 11; d_gene: -; j_gene: TRBJ2-7; v_gene: TRBV6-5; abundance: -; CDR3aa: CASREGATQYF; CDR3nt: TGTGCCAGCAGGGAGGGGGCGACGCAGTACTTC
len: 13; d_gene: -; j_gene: TRBJ2-7; v_gene: TRBV28; abundance: -; CDR3aa: CASNSGSFNEQYF; CDR3nt: TGTGCCAGCAACTCAGGTTCCTTCAACGAGCAGTACTTC
len: 14; d_gene: TRBD1; j_gene: TRBJ1-4; v_gene: TRBV7-9; abundance: -; CDR3aa: CASSRTGFNEKLFF; CDR3nt: TGTGCCAGCAGCCGGACAGGGTTTAATGAAAAACTGTTTTTT
len: 15; d_gene: TRBD1; j_gene: TRBJ1-5; v_gene: TRBV27; abundance: -; CDR3aa: CASSSYRTGMQPQHF; CDR3nt: TGTGCCAGCAGTTCTTACCGGACAGGGATGCAGCCCCAGCATTTT
len: 15; d_gene: TRBD2; j_gene: TRBJ2-1; v_gene: TRBV2; abundance: -; CDR3aa: CASRAGLADYNEQFF; CDR3nt: TGTGCCAGCAGGGCGGGACTAGCGGACTACAATGAGCAGTTCTTC
len: 12; d_gene: -; j_gene: TRBJ1-3; v_gene: TRBV28; abundance: -; CDR3aa: CASRAPGNTIYF; CDR3nt: TGTGCCAGCAGGGCTCCGGGAAACACCATATATTTT
len: 15; d_gene: TRBD1; j_gene: TRBJ1-2; v_gene: TRBV4-2; abundance: -; CDR3aa: CASSQDGQGNYGYTF; CDR3nt: TGTGCCAGCAGCCAAGACGGACAGGGTAACTATGGCTACACCTTC
len: 16; d_gene: -; j_gene: TRBJ1-5; v_gene: TRBV19; abundance: -; CDR3aa: CASSGHWGGSGQPQHF; CDR3nt: TGTGCCAGTAGTGGTCATTGGGGGGGCTCGGGACAGCCCCAGCATTTT
len: 16; d_gene: TRBD1; j_gene: TRBJ1-3; v_gene: TRBV4-3; abundance: -; CDR3aa: CASSQEHRGPGNTIYF; CDR3nt: TGCGCCAGCAGCCAAGAACACAGGGGGCCCGGAAACACCATATATTTT
len: 12; d_gene: -; j_gene: TRBJ1-2; v_gene: TRBV30; abundance: -; CDR3aa: CAPKTCPYGYTF; CDR3nt: TGTGCCCCCAAGACATGCCCCTATGGCTACACCTTC
len: 15; d_gene: TRBD1; j_gene: TRBJ1-5; v_gene: TRBV28; abundance: -; CDR3aa: CASRSQGGSNQPQHF; CDR3nt: TGTGCCAGCAGGTCACAGGGGGGAAGCAATCAGCCCCAGCATTTT
len: 20; d_gene: TRBD2; j_gene: TRBJ2-7; v_gene: TRBV27; abundance: -; CDR3aa: CASSLYRRTNWAGESYEQYF; CDR3nt: TGTGCCAGCAGCCTTTATCGGCGGACCAATTGGGCGGGAGAGTCCTACGAGCAGTACTTC
len: 16; d_gene: TRBD1; j_gene: TRBJ2-3; v_gene: TRBV7-9; abundance: -; CDR3aa: CASSPPGTGSTDTQYF; CDR3nt: TGTGCCAGCAGCCCCCCCGGGACAGGGTCCACAGATACGCAGTATTTT
len: 15; d_gene: -; j_gene: TRBJ1-1; v_gene: TRBV11-2; abundance: -; CDR3aa: CASSSWEGVNTEAFF; CDR3nt: TGTGCCAGCAGCTCCTGGGAGGGGGTGAACACTGAAGCTTTCTTT
len: 14; d_gene: -; j_gene: TRBJ2-3; v_gene: TRBV19; abundance: -; CDR3aa: CASKYETGTDTQYF; CDR3nt: TGTGCCAGCAAATACGAGACAGGCACAGATACGCAGTATTTT
len: 14; d_gene: TRBD1; j_gene: TRBJ2-7; v_gene: TRBV2; abundance: -; CDR3aa: CASSEVQGTDEQYF; CDR3nt: TGTGCCAGCAGTGAAGTACAGGGGACGGACGAGCAGTACTTC
len: 12; d_gene: -; j_gene: TRBJ2-1; v_gene: TRBV7-2; abundance: -; CDR3aa: CASSQTPREQFF; CDR3nt: TGTGCCAGCAGCCAGACGCCGCGGGAGCAGTTCTTC
len: 12; d_gene: -; j_gene: TRBJ1-1; v_gene: TRBV4-3; abundance: once; CDR3aa: CASSLRNTEAFF; CDR3nt: TGCGCCAGCAGCCTCAGGAACACTGAAGCTTTCTTT
len: 15; d_gene: TRBD2; j_gene: TRBJ2-1; v_gene: TRBV7-9; abundance: -; CDR3aa: CASSLGLASYNEQFF; CDR3nt: TGTGCCAGCAGCTTAGGACTAGCGAGCTACAATGAGCAGTTCTTC
len: 16; d_gene: -; j_gene: TRBJ2-5; v_gene: TRBV9; abundance: -; CDR3aa: CASSVGDTAGEETQYF; CDR3nt: TGTGCCAGCAGCGTAGGGGACACGGCGGGAGAGGAGACCCAGTACTTC
len: 11; d_gene: TRBD2; j_gene: TRBJ2-4; v_gene: TRBV18; abundance: -; CDR3aa: CASSLAGGQYF; CDR3nt: TGTGCCAGCTCACTAGCGGGAGGACAGTACTTC
len: 13; d_gene: TRBD1; j_gene: TRBJ2-7; v_gene: TRBV27; abundance: -; CDR3aa: CASRKTGLHEQYF; CDR3nt: TGTGCCAGCAGGAAGACAGGGCTCCACGAGCAGTACTTC
len: 17; d_gene: TRBD1; j_gene: TRBJ1-2; v_gene: TRBV27; abundance: once; CDR3aa: CASSPRTGEWFDYGYTF; CDR3nt: TGTGCCAGCAGTCCGAGGACAGGGGAGTGGTTCGACTATGGCTACACCTTC
len: 16; d_gene: TRBD2; j_gene: TRBJ2-4; v_gene: TRBV7-2; abundance: -; CDR3aa: CASSPRGLAAQGVQYF; CDR3nt: TGTGCCAGCAGCCCACGGGGACTAGCGGCCCAAGGAGTTCAGTACTTC
len: 18; d_gene: TRBD1; j_gene: TRBJ2-3; v_gene: TRBV19; abundance: -; CDR3aa: CASSPRGAPGQNTDTQYF; CDR3nt: TGTGCCAGTAGTCCTAGAGGGGCTCCGGGACAGAACACAGATACGCAGTATTTT
len: 13; d_gene: -; j_gene: TRBJ2-5; v_gene: TRBV2; abundance: -; CDR3aa: CASDPGLQETQYF; CDR3nt: TGTGCCAGCGACCCGGGACTCCAAGAGACCCAGTACTTC
len: 13; d_gene: -; j_gene: TRBJ2-7; v_gene: TRBV28; abundance: -; CDR3aa: CASRTGTVSEQYF; CDR3nt: TGTGCCAGCAGGACCGGGACTGTCTCCGAGCAGTACTTC
len: 14; d_gene: -; j_gene: TRBJ2-1; v_gene: TRBV6-1; abundance: -; CDR3aa: CASSASSSYNEQFF; CDR3nt: TGTGCCAGCAGTGCGTCGAGCTCCTACAATGAGCAGTTCTTC
len: 15; d_gene: -; j_gene: TRBJ2-7; v_gene: TRBV7-9; abundance: -; CDR3aa: CASSFRTGSSFEQYF; CDR3nt: TGTGCCAGCAGCTTTCGGACCGGGAGTTCCTTCGAGCAGTACTTC